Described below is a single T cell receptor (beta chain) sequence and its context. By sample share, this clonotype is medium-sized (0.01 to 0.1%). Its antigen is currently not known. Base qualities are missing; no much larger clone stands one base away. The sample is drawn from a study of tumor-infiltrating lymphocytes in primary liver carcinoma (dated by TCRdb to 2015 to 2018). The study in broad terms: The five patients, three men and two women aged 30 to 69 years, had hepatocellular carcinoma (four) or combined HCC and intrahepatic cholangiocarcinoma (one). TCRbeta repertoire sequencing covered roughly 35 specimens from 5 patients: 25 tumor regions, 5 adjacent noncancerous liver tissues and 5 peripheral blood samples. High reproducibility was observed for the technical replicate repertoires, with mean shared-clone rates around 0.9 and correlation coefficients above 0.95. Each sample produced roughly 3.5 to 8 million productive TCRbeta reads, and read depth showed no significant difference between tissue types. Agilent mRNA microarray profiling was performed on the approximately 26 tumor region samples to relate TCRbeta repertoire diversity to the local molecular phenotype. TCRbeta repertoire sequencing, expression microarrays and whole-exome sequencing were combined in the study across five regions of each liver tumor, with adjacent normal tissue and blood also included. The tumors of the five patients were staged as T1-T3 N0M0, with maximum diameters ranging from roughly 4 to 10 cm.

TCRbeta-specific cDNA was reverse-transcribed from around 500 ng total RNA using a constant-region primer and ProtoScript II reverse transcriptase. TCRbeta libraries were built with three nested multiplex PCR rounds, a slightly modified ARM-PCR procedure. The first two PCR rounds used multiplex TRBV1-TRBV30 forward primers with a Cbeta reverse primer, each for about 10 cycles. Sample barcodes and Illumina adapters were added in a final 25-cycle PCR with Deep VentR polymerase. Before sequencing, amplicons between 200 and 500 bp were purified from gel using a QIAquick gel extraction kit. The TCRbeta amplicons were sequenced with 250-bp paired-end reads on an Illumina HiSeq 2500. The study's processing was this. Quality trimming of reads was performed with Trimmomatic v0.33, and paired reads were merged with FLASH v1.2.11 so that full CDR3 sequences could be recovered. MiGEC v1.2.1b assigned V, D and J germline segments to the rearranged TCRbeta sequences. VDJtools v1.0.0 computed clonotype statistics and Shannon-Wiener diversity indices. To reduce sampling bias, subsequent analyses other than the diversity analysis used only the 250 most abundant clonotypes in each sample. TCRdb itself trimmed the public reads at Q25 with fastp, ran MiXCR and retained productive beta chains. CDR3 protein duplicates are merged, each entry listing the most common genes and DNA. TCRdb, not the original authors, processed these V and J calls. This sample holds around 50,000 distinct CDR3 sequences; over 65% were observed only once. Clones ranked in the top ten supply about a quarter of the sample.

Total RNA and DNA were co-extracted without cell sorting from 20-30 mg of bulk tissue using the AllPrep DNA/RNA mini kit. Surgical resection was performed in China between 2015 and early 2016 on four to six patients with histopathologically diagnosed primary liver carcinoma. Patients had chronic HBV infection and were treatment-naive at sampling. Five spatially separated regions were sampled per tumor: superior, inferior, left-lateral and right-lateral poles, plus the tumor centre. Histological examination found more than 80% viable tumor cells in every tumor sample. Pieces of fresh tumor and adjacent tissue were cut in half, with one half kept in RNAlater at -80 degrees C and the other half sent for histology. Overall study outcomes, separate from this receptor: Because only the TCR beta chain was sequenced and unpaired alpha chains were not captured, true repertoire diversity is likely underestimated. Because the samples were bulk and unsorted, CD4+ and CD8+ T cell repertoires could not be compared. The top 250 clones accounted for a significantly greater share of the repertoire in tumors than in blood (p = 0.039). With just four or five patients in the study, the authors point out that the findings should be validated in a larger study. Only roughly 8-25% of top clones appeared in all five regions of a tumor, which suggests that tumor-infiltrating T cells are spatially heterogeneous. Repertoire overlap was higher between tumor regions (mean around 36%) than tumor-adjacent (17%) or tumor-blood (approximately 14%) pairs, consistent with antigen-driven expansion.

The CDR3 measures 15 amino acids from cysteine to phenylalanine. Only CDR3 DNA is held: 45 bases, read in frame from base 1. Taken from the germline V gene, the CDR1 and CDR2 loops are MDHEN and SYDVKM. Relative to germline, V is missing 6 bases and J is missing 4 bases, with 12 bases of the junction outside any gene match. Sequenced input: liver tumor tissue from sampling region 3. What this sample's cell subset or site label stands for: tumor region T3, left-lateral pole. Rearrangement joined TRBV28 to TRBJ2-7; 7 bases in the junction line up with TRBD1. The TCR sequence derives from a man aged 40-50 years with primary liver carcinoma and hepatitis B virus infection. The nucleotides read TGTGCCAGCAGCCCACAAAGGGGGCAACCTTACGAGCAGTACTTC. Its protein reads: CASSPQRGQPYEQYF.